This entry lists 20 T cell receptor beta chains sequenced from one sample in a study of blood T cells in healthy people across ages. It was with a sample-barcoded 5' primer and a J-beta primer mix that a second PCR of roughly 7 to 12 cycles was run. TCRdb re-derived calls from the 5' RACE reads in MiXCR, one entry per CDR3 protein. Seen here are about 730,000 distinct CDR3 sequences, roughly 45% observed once, and the top ten hold 20% to 25%. The sample was blood. These receptors all come from an older woman in good health.

The chain couples TRBV4-2 to TRBJ2-7; 9 bases align to TRBD2. Germline V gene lookup returns CDR1 LGHNA and CDR2 YNFKEQ. CDR3 length: 17 residues. The V and J ends lost 0 bases and 1 base, in that order; junction bases with no gene match: 7. The CDR3 DNA reads TGTGCCAGCAGCCAAGATCTGAGCGGGGGGATATCCTACGAGCAGTACTTC. Protein: CASSQDLSGGISYEQYF.

This chain joins TRBV6-6 and TRBJ2-1, with 15 bases aligning to TRBD2. Germline V lookup: CDR1 MNHNY, CDR2 SVGAGI (reference sequence). This CDR3 has 17 residues. V lost 5 bases, J lost 5 bases, and 7 bases stayed unmatched. The CDR3 sequence: CASSRTSGGAPDNEQFF. CDR3 coding DNA: TGTGCCAGCAGTCGGACTAGCGGGGGGGCCCCCGACAATGAGCAGTTCTTC.

J is TRBJ2-5 and V is TRBV5-1; 14 positions match TRBD2. Matching the DNA end better, TRBJ2-7 makes the J call doubtful. Germline CDR1 reads SGHRS; CDR2 reads YFSETQ. The CDR3 has 17 residues. The CDR3 protein is CASSSTSGRAGTYEQYF. The CDR3 bases are TGCGCCAGCAGCTCGACTAGCGGGAGGGCCGGAACCTACGAGCAGTACTTC.

For this clonotype: The junction shows a germline mismatch at one end, possibly a read error. The chain carries TRBV5-1 and TRBJ2-3; 9 nucleotides agree with TRBD2. This CDR3 is 17 amino acids long. CDR1 and CDR2 (germline): SGHRS, YFSETQ. This CDR3 reads CASPRAGGRALTDMQYF. DNA of the CDR3: TGCGCCAGCCCCAGGGCAGGCGGGAGGGCCCTAACAGATATGCAGTATTTT.

This clonotype has more than one count but fewer than ten. The chain is built from TRBV6-2 or TRBV6-3 and TRBJ2-7, with D possibly TRBD2 on 5 matching bases. V dropped 0 bases and J dropped 3 bases, with 9 bases sitting between them. The CDR3 is made up of 14 amino acids. CDR1 and CDR2 (germline): MNHEY, SVGEGT. In DNA form, the CDR3 reads TGTGCCAGCAGTTACTCGGGAGTGGGCTACGAGCAGTACTTC. Translation: CASSYSGVGYEQYF.

In this sample, this clonotype turned up a few times. The chain combines TRBV12-3 or TRBV12-4 with TRBJ2-7; 12 nucleotides match TRBD2. The CDR3 length is 15 residues. V dropped 3 bases and J dropped 4; count of bases not matched to a gene: 4. The CDR3, as DNA: TGTGCCAGCAGTTTCCCTAGCGGGGGGGTATACGAGCAGTACTTC. Protein sequence: CASSFPSGGVYEQYF.

V and J are TRBV20-1 and TRBJ2-5, with 7 bases that match TRBD2. This CDR3 is built from 13 residues. CDR1 is DFQATT and CDR2 is SNEGSKA in the germline V gene (reference sequence). V trimming: 3 bases; J trimming: 11 bases; junction bases outside the gene matches: 12. CDR3 sequence: CSARIAGLDEQYF. The CDR3 DNA sequence: TGCAGTGCTAGGATAGCGGGCCTCGATGAGCAGTACTTC.

The DNA of the CDR3 is TGTGCCAGCTCCAAACCGGGCCTATGGAGCTACACCTTC. Its protein product is CASSKPGLWSYTF. The chain uses TRBV2 and TRBJ1-2; D is uncertain. Germline V gives CDR1 SNHLY, CDR2 FYNNEI. Trimming removed 8 bases at V and 9 bases at J, with 19 bases between. This CDR3 spans 13 amino acids. Using reference TRBV2 and TRBJ1-2 for the parts outside the CDR3, the full variable domain is EPEVTQTPSHQVTQMGQEVILRCVPISNHLYFYWYRQILGQKVEFLVSFYNNEISEKSEIFDDQFSVERPDGSNFTLKIRSTKLEDSAMYFCASSKPGLWSYTFGSGTRLTVV.

This clonotype was counted only a few times. CDR3 coding DNA: TGTGCCAGCAGTTCCGGGACAGCTTCCCCCTATGGCTACACCTTC. Its protein is CASSSGTASPYGYTF. The V gene is TRBV12-3 or TRBV12-4, the J gene TRBJ1-2; 7 nucleotides match TRBD1. Unmatched junction bases numbered 9, after V lost 4 bases and J lost 4 bases. The length of the CDR3 is 15 residues.

This clonotype has only one observation. The V call is TRBV3-1, the J call TRBJ2-3; D might be TRBD2 (6 bases). The CDR3 is 15 amino acids. V gave up 1 base and J gave up 2 bases, with 10 bases separating them. Germline loops: CDR1 LGHDT, CDR2 YNNKEL (reference sequence). The CDR3 here is CASSQVGRPTDTQYF. The DNA of the CDR3 is TGTGCCAGCAGCCAAGTCGGGAGACCCACAGATACGCAGTATTTT.

This clonotype was detected only once. Relative to the germline gene, one junction end is altered; a read error may explain this. J is TRBJ1-5 and V is TRBV20-1; TRBD1 matches 9 bases. Per germline, CDR1 DFQATT and CDR2 SNEGSKA (reference sequence). The CDR3 sequence is 19 residues long. The CDR3 DNA sequence: TGCAGTGCTAAACCGACGGGACAGGGAATGGATTATAGCAATCAACCCCAGCATTTT. Protein sequence: CSAKPTGQGMDYSNQPQHF.

The V call is TRBV6-2 or TRBV6-3, the J call TRBJ2-7; 8 positions agree with TRBD1. V lost 7 bases to trimming and J lost 7 bases; unmatched junction nucleotides: 9. CDR3 length: 13 amino acids. Germline V gene lookup returns CDR1 MNHEY and CDR2 SVGEGT. CDR3 amino acids: CASKDRGPLEQYF. The CDR3 DNA reads TGTGCCAGCAAAGACAGGGGCCCTCTGGAGCAGTACTTC.

This clonotype was seen only once. V and J are TRBV27 and TRBJ2-7, with D perhaps being TRBD1 or TRBD2 (5 bases each). V was shortened by 5 bases and J by 2 bases, with 13 bases between the two germline ends. The CDR3 consists of 14 residues. The V gene's germline CDR1 is MNHEY and CDR2 SMNVEV (reference sequence). CDR3 sequence (DNA): TGTGCCAGCAGTGTAGCCGGGACCCCCTACGAGCAGTACTTC. Protein sequence: CASSVAGTPYEQYF.

The chain has TRBV20-1 and TRBJ1-5, with 12 bases aligning to TRBD1. Trimming at V came to 6 bases and at J to 4 bases, leaving 10 bases not matched to a gene. CDR3 length: 16 residues. Per germline, CDR1 DFQATT and CDR2 SNEGSKA (reference sequence). DNA for the CDR3: TGCAGTGCCAAAAAGCCGGGACAGGGGGCGAATCAGCCCCAGCATTTT. Translated: CSAKKPGQGANQPQHF.

This clonotype was recorded once. The chain carries TRBV3-1 and TRBJ2-1; D gene uncertain. This CDR3 contains 12 residues. The ends were cut back, 1 base at V and 10 bases at J, with 8 bases in the middle. Germline-derived CDR1 and CDR2 are LGHDT and YNNKEL (reference sequence). The CDR3 DNA sequence: TGTGCCAGCAGCCAAGTAGGGCAGGAGCAGTTCTTC. This encodes CASSQVGQEQFF.

The chain has TRBV6-1 and TRBJ2-3; 7 nucleotides agree with TRBD2. Germline V gene sequence: CDR1 MNHNS, CDR2 SASEGT. V lost 5 bases, J lost 8 bases, and 13 bases stayed unmatched. The CDR3 sequence is 15 residues long. CDR3 protein: CASSREAGDPFTQYF. CDR3 coding DNA: TGTGCCAGCAGTCGCGAGGCGGGGGACCCCTTTACGCAGTATTTT.

The chain employs TRBV21-1 and TRBJ2-1; the table names TRBD1, a call not compared with the DNA. TRBV21-1 is reported as a pseudogene. This CDR3 comprises 10 residues. CDR3 protein: CSREVQRQFF. The CDR3 DNA sequence: TGCTCCCGGGAGGTACAAAGGCAGTTCTTC.

This chain connects TRBV20-1 to TRBJ2-1, with a possible D match to TRBD2 (6 bases). The CDR3 contains 15 residues. Trimming took 0 bases from V and 5 from J, leaving 14 bases between them. CDR1 is DFQATT and CDR2 is SNEGSKA in the germline V gene (reference sequence). This chain's CDR3 is CSARERGRSHNEQFF. CDR3 bases: TGCAGTGCTAGAGAGAGAGGGAGGAGCCACAATGAGCAGTTCTTC.

This rearrangement joins TRBV7-2 to TRBJ2-3; D is undetermined. V gave up 8 bases and J gave up 1 base, with 10 bases separating them. The CDR3 contains 13 residues. Germline V gives CDR1 SGHTA, CDR2 FQGNSA. CDR3 DNA sequence: TGTGCCAGCGTACTCTACGGCACAGATACGCAGTATTTT. Its protein is CASVLYGTDTQYF.

The J gene is TRBJ2-7, the V gene TRBV7-9, with TRBD1 matching over 9 bases. J was trimmed by 7 bases and V by 5 bases; bases with no gene match: 9. The CDR3 sequence is 14 residues long. Germline V gene sequence: CDR1 SEHNR, CDR2 FQNEAQ (reference sequence). The CDR3 region has the DNA TGTGCCAGCAGCCAGGGACAGGGTTCCCAAGAGCAGTACTTC. Protein sequence: CASSQGQGSQEQYF.